These T cell receptor beta chains were read from a single sample in a study of neurological immune-mediated disorders. A single record per CDR3 protein comes from TCRdb applying MiXCR to the 5' RACE reads. The sample holds around 130,000 distinct CDR3 sequences, approximately 3.2% seen once. The sample consisted of PBMCs. These receptors were collected from a woman between 25 and 40 years old with multiple sclerosis. Both conserved end residues are part of each CDR3. A D gene is named only where the DNA matches it firmly. Some rows mark clone size as missing; the rest say once, few, many or name a class of expanded clone.

D gene	V gene	clone size	J gene	CDR3 DNA	CDR3 protein
NA	TRBV5-1	many	TRBJ1-5	TGCGCCAGCAGCTTGGAGGGGGGGTTTCAGCCCCAGCATTTT	CASSLEGGFQPQHF
TRBD1	TRBV7-9	few	TRBJ2-2	TGTGCCAGCAGCTTAATAGCGTCCGGACAGGGAGAATCCGGGGAGCTGTTTTTT	CASSLIASGQGESGELFF
NA	TRBV7-9	many	TRBJ1-2	TGTGCCAGCAGCTTAGACCTCAGACAGGATTATGGCTACACCTTC	CASSLDLRQDYGYTF
NA	TRBV29-1	many	TRBJ2-7	TGCAGCGTTGAAAAGGGGCCGGGGGAGCAGTACTTC	CSVEKGPGEQYF
NA	TRBV2	many	TRBJ1-2	TGTGCCAGACACTATGGCTACACCTTC	CARHYGYTF
NA	TRBV3-1	many	TRBJ1-2	TGTGCCAGCAGCCCCAGCGGGGAGATTGGCTACACCTTC	CASSPSGEIGYTF
NA	TRBV4-3	NA	TRBJ2-1	TGCGCCAGCAGCCAAGATCTACAGGCATACAATGAGCAGTTCTTC	CASSQDLQAYNEQFF
NA	TRBV3-1	many	TRBJ2-7	TGTGCCAGCAGCCGAAAGGGCGGGTTAGTATATGCGGGCTACGAGCAGTACTTC	CASSRKGGLVYAGYEQYF
TRBD1	TRBV6-6	many	TRBJ2-7	TGTGCCAGCAGTAAGATTGGACAGGGGTACGAGCAGTACTTC	CASSKIGQGYEQYF
TRBD2	TRBV7-9	many	TRBJ2-7	TGTGCCAGCAGCGGGACCGGGAGGGACTACGAGCAGTACTTC	CASSGTGRDYEQYF
TRBD1	TRBV9	many	TRBJ1-2	TGTGCCAGCAGCGTAGTCAGGGGGGGCTACACCTTC	CASSVVRGGYTF
NA	TRBV20-1	many	TRBJ1-1	TGCAGTGCTAGTTTGTCGGGGAGTGAAGCTTTCTTT	CSASLSGSEAFF
TRBD2	TRBV10-3	many	TRBJ2-7	TGTGCCATCAGTGAGTCGAATCTGCCGGGGGGACTAGGGGCGTACGAGCAGTACTTC	CAISESNLPGGLGAYEQYF
NA	TRBV7-9	many	TRBJ2-2	TGTGCCAGCAGCCTCGGGCTAACGGGAGACACCGGGGAGCTGTTTTTT	CASSLGLTGDTGELFF
NA	TRBV5-1	many	TRBJ1-3	TGCGCCAGCAGCTTGGATTTCTCTGGAAACACCATATATTTT	CASSLDFSGNTIYF
TRBD2	TRBV20-1	many	TRBJ2-2	TGCAGTGCTAGGGGGGGGGTAGACACCGGGGAGCTGTTTTTT	CSARGGVDTGELFF
TRBD2	TRBV7-2	many	TRBJ2-1	TGTGCCAGCAGCCGAGAGACTAGCGTGAATGAGCAGTTCTTC	CASSRETSVNEQFF
NA	TRBV7-2	NA	TRBJ1-1	TGTGCCAGCAGCCGTCAATCGGACAGCACTGAAGCTTTCTTT	CASSRQSDSTEAFF
NA	TRBV20-1	many	TRBJ1-2	TGCAGTTCTAAAACCGGGGAGCACTATGGCTACACCTTC	CSSKTGEHYGYTF
NA	TRBV7-2	many	TRBJ1-5	TGTGCCAGCAGCTTAGTATCTACCCATCAGCCCCAGCATTTT	CASSLVSTHQPQHF
NA	TRBV12-3/TRBV12-4	many	TRBJ2-3	TGTGCCAGCAAACCCGGGGGCGCAGATACGCAGTATTTT	CASKPGGADTQYF
TRBD2	TRBV6-2/TRBV6-3	many	TRBJ2-5	TGTGCCAGCAGTAAGGAAGGACTAGCGGGAGAGACCCAGTACTTC	CASSKEGLAGETQYF
NA	TRBV10-3	many	TRBJ1-3	TGTGCCATCAGTACACCCGGAAACACCATATATTTT	CAISTPGNTIYF
NA	TRBV20-1	many	TRBJ2-5	TGCAGTGCTTTGGGGCTGCAAGAGACCCAGTACTTC	CSALGLQETQYF
NA	TRBV20-1	many	TRBJ2-7	TGCAGTGCTAGAGAGAGGACAGCCTACGAGCAGTACTTC	CSARERTAYEQYF
NA	TRBV7-2	few	TRBJ2-2	TGTGCCAGCAGCATTGTAGCGGTGACGGGGGAGCTGTTTTTT	CASSIVAVTGELFF
NA	TRBV9	NA	TRBJ1-1	TGTGCCAGCAGCGTAGAAGGAGGGACACCGGGTGAAGCTTTCTTT	CASSVEGGTPGEAFF
TRBD1	TRBV6-4	many	TRBJ2-1	TGTGCCAGCAGTGTGAGTACAGGGGGCTATGAGCAGTTCTTC	CASSVSTGGYEQFF
NA	TRBV6-2/TRBV6-3	many	TRBJ2-1	TGTGCCAGCAGTTACTCTTGGGGCAATGAGCAGTTCTTC	CASSYSWGNEQFF
NA	TRBV5-1	many	TRBJ1-4	TGCGCCAGCAGCTTGCTCCAGACCTCATCTAATGAAAAACTGTTTTTT	CASSLLQTSSNEKLFF
TRBD2	TRBV29-1	few	TRBJ2-2	TGCAGCGTTGAAGGAGAGAGGGGGGCGGGAGGACCTCAAGTAGGCACCGGGGAGCTGTTTTTT	CSVEGERGAGGPQVGTGELFF
NA	TRBV7-8	few	TRBJ1-5	TGTGCCAGCAGCCCAAGTTCGCGCTATCAGCCCCAGCATTTT	CASSPSSRYQPQHF
TRBD2	TRBV6-5	NA	TRBJ2-1	TGTGCCAGCAGTTACTCGGGACTAGTATTGAATGAGCAGTTCTTC	CASSYSGLVLNEQFF
TRBD2	TRBV6-6	many	TRBJ2-3	TGTGCCAGCAGTTATCCGGGACTAGCGGAATACACAGATACGCAGTATTTT	CASSYPGLAEYTDTQYF
NA	TRBV4-3	many	TRBJ2-1	TGCGCCAGCAGCCGGCGGGGACCCTACAATGAGCAGTTCTTC	CASSRRGPYNEQFF
NA	TRBV20-1	many	TRBJ2-3	TGCAGTGCTAGATGGTTAGGCACAGATACGCAGTATTTT	CSARWLGTDTQYF
NA	TRBV6-2/TRBV6-3	many	TRBJ2-7	TGTGCCAGCACCCCTGGGGGAGCCTCCTTGGGAGAGCAGTACTTC	CASTPGGASLGEQYF
TRBD2	TRBV5-6	many	TRBJ2-7	TGTGCCAGCAGCCTTCTTGCTAGCGGGGGTTTCGAGCAGTACTTC	CASSLLASGGFEQYF
NA	TRBV6-2/TRBV6-3	many	TRBJ2-2	TGTGCCAGCAGTCCAATGGGGGAGCTGTTTTTT	CASSPMGELFF
TRBD1	TRBV5-6	many	TRBJ2-1	TGTGCCAGCAGTGGGGACAGCTCCTACAATGAGCAGTTCTTC	CASSGDSSYNEQFF
TRBD2	TRBV7-2	many	TRBJ2-7	TGTGCCAGCAGCCTTAGCGGGAGTGTAGGCGAGCAGTACTTC	CASSLSGSVGEQYF
TRBD1	TRBV20-1	many	TRBJ2-2	TGCAGTGCGGGGACAGGGCACGGGGAGCTGTTTTTT	CSAGTGHGELFF
TRBD2	TRBV7-2	many	TRBJ2-3	TGTGCCAGCAGCTTAGTGAGCGGGAGGAGCACAGATACGCAGTATTTT	CASSLVSGRSTDTQYF
NA	TRBV12-3/TRBV12-4	many	TRBJ2-1	TGTGCCAGCAGTTTTAGAGGTGACAGTTACAATGAGCAGTTCTTC	CASSFRGDSYNEQFF
NA	TRBV6-2/TRBV6-3	many	TRBJ2-1	TGTGCCAGCGGGGTCTATGTGGAAAATGAGCAGTTCTTC	CASGVYVENEQFF
TRBD2	TRBV5-6	many	TRBJ2-7	TGTGCCAGCAGCTACGGGGGGGGCGGGAACTCCTACGAGCAGTACTTC	CASSYGGGGNSYEQYF
NA	TRBV5-1	many	TRBJ2-1	TGCGCCAGCAGGGAGGGGGCTGGGAATGAGCAGTTCTTC	CASREGAGNEQFF
NA	TRBV20-1	many	TRBJ2-1	TGCAGTGCTAGAGATCTGTACGGGAAATGGGGGAATGAGCAGTTCTTC	CSARDLYGKWGNEQFF
NA	TRBV11-3	NA	TRBJ2-1	TGTGCCAGCAGCACCGCTGCGGGAAAGGGTGAGCAGTTCTTC	CASSTAAGKGEQFF
TRBD1	TRBV9	many	TRBJ2-3	TGTGCCAGCAGCCCGCGGACAGGGAGCACAGATACGCAGTATTTT	CASSPRTGSTDTQYF
NA	TRBV14	many	TRBJ2-7	TGTGCCAGCAGCCAAGATCCCAAGCACCGAACATCCTACGAGCAGTACTTC	CASSQDPKHRTSYEQYF
NA	TRBV10-3	many	TRBJ2-1	TGTGCCATCAGTGAGTCGGCATCCTACAATGAGCAGTTCTTC	CAISESASYNEQFF
TRBD1	TRBV4-1	many	TRBJ1-2	TGCGCCAGCAGCCAAACCCTCCCGGGACAGGGCGGGGGTTATGGCTACACCTTC	CASSQTLPGQGGGYGYTF
NA	TRBV2	many	TRBJ2-1	TGTGCCAGCATGGTGAGCAATGAGCAGTTCTTC	CASMVSNEQFF
NA	TRBV10-3	many	TRBJ2-1	TGTGCCATCGGAGAGACAGAGTACAATGAGCAGTTCTTC	CAIGETEYNEQFF